These 20 T cell receptor beta chains originate from one sample sequenced in a study of T cell repertoires in cytomegalovirus infection. MiXCR, applied by TCRdb to the reads, yields one record per CDR3 protein. This repertoire shows 680,000 or so distinct CDR3 sequences, about a third found once; its top ten account for 2.8%. Sequenced sample: PBMCs. These receptors were obtained from a human donor in good health (CMV status not recorded). Some clones in this sample may be carry-over from other donors' samples.

This rearrangement joins TRBV6-2 or TRBV6-3 to TRBJ2-7; D remains ambiguous. The CDR3 consists of 14 residues. Germline V gives CDR1 MNHEY, CDR2 SVGEGT. The V end was cut by 2 bases, the J end by 2 bases, with 10 bases between. The CDR3 loop reads CASSYGIGPYEQYF. As DNA, the CDR3 is TGTGCCAGCAGTTACGGGATTGGGCCCTACGAGCAGTACTTC.

The sample holds a few counts of this clonotype. J is TRBJ1-2 and V is TRBV7-8, with TRBD1 as a possible D gene (5 bases). Trimming cost V 3 bases and J 3 bases, with 20 bases left between them. The CDR3 runs 17 residues. The germline V gene encodes CDR1 SGHVS and CDR2 FQNEAQ. CDR3 region: CASSLWDSFTPDYGYTF. The CDR3 DNA follows: TGTGCCAGCAGCTTGTGGGACTCCTTCACCCCGGACTATGGCTACACCTTC.

V is TRBV27 and J is TRBJ1-2; 10 nucleotides line up with TRBD1. V was pared by 8 bases and J by 3 bases, with 15 bases of the junction left unmatched. The CDR3 contains 17 residues. Germline values: CDR1 MNHEY, CDR2 SMNVEV (reference sequence). The CDR3 loop reads CASGSGTGELGDYGYTF. In DNA form, the CDR3 reads TGTGCCAGCGGTTCCGGGACAGGGGAGTTGGGGGACTATGGCTACACCTTC.

The V gene is TRBV28, the J gene TRBJ1-1; D might be TRBD1 (6 bases). V was trimmed by 6 bases and J by 0 bases, leaving 14 bases between them. This CDR3 has 15 amino acids. Looked up from germline, CDR1 is MDHEN and CDR2 is SYDVKM. CDR3 DNA: TGTGCCAGCAGGCTGACCGGGACACTGAACACTGAAGCTTTCTTT. The encoded protein is CASRLTGTLNTEAFF.

There are many counts of this clonotype. The chain combines TRBV6-1 with TRBJ2-2, with D uncertain. The CDR3 spans 12 residues. The germline CDR1 and CDR2 sequences are MNHNS and SASEGT. V was shortened by 4 bases and J by 5 bases, with 5 bases between the two germline ends. DNA for the CDR3: TGTGCCAGCAGTGGTGTGACCGGGGAGCTGTTTTTT. Residues: CASSGVTGELFF.

The rearrangement links TRBV11-2 to TRBJ2-2; 9 nucleotides match TRBD1. Germline V gene lookup returns CDR1 SGHAT and CDR2 FQNNGV. The CDR3 spans 16 residues. Trimming at V came to 5 bases and at J to 8 bases, leaving 12 bases not matched to a gene. The CDR3 is CASSAERTGGVGELFF. The CDR3 DNA sequence: TGTGCCAGCAGCGCCGAGAGAACAGGGGGCGTAGGGGAGCTGTTTTTT.

This clonotype was seen only a few times. The conserved final phenylalanine or tryptophan is absent from the CDR3, which likely points to a read error. This chain joins TRBV7-9 and TRBJ1-2; no clear D. Germline V gives CDR1 SEHNR, CDR2 FQNEAQ (reference sequence). CDR3 length: 13 amino acids. V shed 1 base and J shed 5 bases, with 8 bases lying between them. CDR3 nucleotide sequence: TGTGCCAGCAGCTTAGTGACACGTTATGGCTACACCTTA. It specifies CASSLVTRYGYTL.

The sample holds one count of this clonotype. The genes are TRBV30 and TRBJ1-2; 7 nucleotides line up with TRBD1. Trimming took 2 bases from V and 5 from J; bases not matched to a gene: 5. Per germline, CDR1 GTSNPN and CDR2 SVGIG (reference sequence). The CDR3 length is 13 residues. This CDR3 reads CAWSPGTVYGYTF. The CDR3 bases are TGTGCCTGGAGTCCGGGGACAGTTTATGGCTACACCTTC.

The CDR3 DNA is TGTGCCAGCAGCACCAGGGGAGGCGGGGAGCTGTTTTTT. Translated: CASSTRGGGELFF. The chain links TRBV12-3 or TRBV12-4 to TRBJ2-2; the D call may be TRBD1 or TRBD2 (6 bases each). The CDR3 spans 13 residues. V was trimmed by 6 bases and J by 7 bases, leaving 12 bases between them.

The chain joins TRBV28 to TRBJ2-3; the match to TRBD2 covers 7 bases. The germline V gene encodes CDR1 MDHEN and CDR2 SYDVKM. Trimming at V came to 8 bases and at J to 0 bases, leaving 17 bases not matched to a gene. This CDR3 comprises 18 residues. CDR3 bases: TGTGCCAGCCCCCCCGGCGGGAGAAAAGGGCGGAGCACAGATACGCAGTATTTT. As protein: CASPPGGRKGRSTDTQYF.

The chain recombines TRBV28 with TRBJ1-4; 7 bases map to TRBD1. The CDR3 length is 15 residues. CDR1 and CDR2 (germline): MDHEN, SYDVKM. Germline trimming cut 2 bases from V and 8 bases from J; bases unmatched to any gene: 8. Written as DNA, the CDR3 is TGTGCCAGCAGTTTAATTGAGGGGGCAAGGGAAAAACTGTTTTTT. Translated: CASSLIEGAREKLFF.

The genes are TRBV28 and TRBJ1-1, with 7 bases identical to TRBD1. CDR1 MDHEN and CDR2 SYDVKM come from the germline V gene. There are 15 residues in the CDR3. J was trimmed by 5 bases and V by 5 bases; bases with no gene match: 11. In nucleotides, the CDR3 is TGTGCCAGCAGTATATTGTACAGGGGCTATACTGAAGCTTTCTTT. Protein product: CASSILYRGYTEAFF.

The genes are TRBV7-4 and TRBJ2-3; possibly TRBD2 for D (5 bases). Germline V gene lookup returns CDR1 SGHVT and CDR2 SQSDAQ. Deletions cut 5 bases from V and 2 bases from J, with 26 bases between. This CDR3 is 19 amino acids long. The CDR3 DNA sequence: TGTGCCAGCAGCGATAGGGCGAAACCGGGAAAGAGTGACACAGATACGCAGTATTTT. As protein: CASSDRAKPGKSDTDTQYF. Based on the CDR3 plus reference TRBV7-4 and TRBJ2-3, the full variable domain is GAGVSQSPRYKVAKRGRDVALRCDSISGHVTLYWYRQTLGQGSEVLTYSQSDAQRDKSGRPSGRFSAERPERSVSTLKIQRTEQGDSAVYLCASSDRAKPGKSDTDTQYFGPGTRLTVL.

The V call is TRBV5-5, the J call TRBJ1-3, with D possibly being TRBD1 (5 bases). The CDR3 is made up of 15 amino acids. The germline gives CDR1 SGHKS, CDR2 YYEKEE (reference sequence). V was clipped by 0 bases and J by 0 bases, with 7 bases between them. The CDR3 region has the DNA TGTGCCAGCAGCTTGGATGGGGGCTCTGGAAACACCATATATTTT. It encodes CASSLDGGSGNTIYF.

This chain links TRBV30 with TRBJ1-2, with D possibly being TRBD1 (6 bases). This CDR3 is 14 amino acids long. Germline lookup yields CDR1 GTSNPN and CDR2 SVGIG (reference sequence). Trimming pared 3 bases from V and 4 bases from J, leaving 15 bases between. The CDR3 DNA follows: TGTGCCTGGAGGAAGGACAGCCCTGGCTATGGCTACACCTTC. This translates into CAWRKDSPGYGYTF.

This clonotype appeared once. The chain recombines TRBV5-6 with TRBJ1-2; maybe TRBD1 (6 bases). The CDR3 sequence is 17 residues long. With 4 bases removed from V and 8 bases from J, the gap between germline ends came to 27 bases. Germline assignment: CDR1 SGHDT and CDR2 YYEEEE. The CDR3 here is CASSKRMTGPKESGYTF. CDR3 in DNA: TGTGCCAGCAGCAAACGAATGACAGGCCCCAAGGAATCCGGCTACACCTTC.

V usage is TRBV6-2 or TRBV6-3 and J usage is TRBJ2-3; 7 nucleotides match TRBD2. Per the germline V gene, CDR1 is MNHEY and CDR2 is SVGEGT. The V and J ends lost 5 bases and 1 base, in that order; junction bases with no gene match: 9. The CDR3 consists of 16 residues. The CDR3 DNA reads as TGTGCCAGCAGTACGACGGGGGGAGGGCGCACAGATACGCAGTATTTT. This codes for CASSTTGGGRTDTQYF.

DNA of the CDR3: TGTGCCAGCAGTTTCCCCGGGGAGGGTGAGGATACGCAGTATTTT. This sequence encodes CASSFPGEGEDTQYF. This sequence joins TRBV28 and TRBJ2-3, with TRBD2 matching over 7 bases. The CDR3 is 15 amino acids. J gave up 6 bases and V 3 bases, and 9 bases lay outside the gene matches. The germline V gene has CDR1 MDHEN and CDR2 SYDVKM.

In the case of this clonotype: At one end, the junction sequence differs from germline, possibly due to a read error. This sequence joins TRBV4-1 and TRBJ2-4, with 9 nucleotides matching TRBD1. CDR3 size: 16 residues. Germline V gene data show CDR1 as MGHRA and CDR2 as YSYEKL. CDR3 coding DNA: TGCGCCCGCAGCCAAGATCGGGCACAGGGGGCAGACATTCAGTACTTC. It yields the protein CARSQDRAQGADIQYF.

This clonotype was seen a handful of times. This chain connects TRBV28 to TRBJ1-6; maybe TRBD1 (6 bases). The CDR3 spans 12 residues. Trimming left V 10 bases short and J 7 bases short, with 11 bases between. Germline CDR1 reads MDHEN; CDR2 reads SYDVKM. CDR3 in DNA: TGTGCCATCCGGGACATAAATTCACCCCTCCACTTT. It encodes CAIRDINSPLHF.